The 21 T cell receptor beta chains below come from one sample, sequenced in a study of blood T cell repertoires in COVID-19 (dated by TCRdb to 2020 to 2022). Receptor amplification or capture employed the immunoSEQ multiplex PCR assay. Not all clones reach the TCRdb copy of this immuneACCESS table, which keeps in-frame sequences only. Checked studies attribute under half of the gap to unresolved V genes and leave the rest unexplained. The sample contains under 200,000 clones, 80% to 95% of them found a single time. Jointly, the top ten make up 0.45% to 0.65% of the sample. What was sequenced was peripheral blood. These receptors were taken from a man between 50 and 59 years old with acute or convalescent COVID-19.

The chain employs TRBV27 and TRBJ2-1, with TRBD2 as a possible D gene (6 bases). In germline, CDR1 is MNHEY, CDR2 SMNVEV (reference sequence). The CDR3 length is 16 residues. V lost 5 bases, J lost 6 bases, and 20 bases lay in between. The CDR3 bases are TGTGCCAGCAGTCAGGGCCCGGGACTGGTGCTCAATGAGCAGTTCTTC. Translating it yields CASSQGPGLVLNEQFF.

This chain connects TRBV18 to TRBJ1-2, with 7 bases identical to TRBD1. Germline CDR1 is KGHSH and CDR2 is LQKENI. The CDR3 contains 14 residues. After removal of 3 bases from V and 6 bases from J, the junction contained 7 bases not matched to a gene. As DNA, the CDR3 is TGTGCCAGCTCACCCTCGGGAGGGGGCGATGGCTACACCTTC. Amino acid sequence: CASSPSGGGDGYTF.

The chain carries TRBV5-1 and TRBJ2-2; possibly TRBD1 for D (5 bases). The CDR3 is made up of 12 amino acids. Trimming pared 1 base from V and 12 bases from J, leaving 10 bases between. Germline V CDR1 and CDR2: SGHRS, YFSETQ. The CDR3 nucleotides are TGCGCCAGCAGCTTGAGGGCAGGGAAGCTGTTTTTT. Its protein product is CASSLRAGKLFF. Complete variable domain (other parts from reference TRBV5-1 and TRBJ2-2): KAGVTQTPRYLIKTRGQQVTLSCSPISGHRSVSWYQQTPGQGLQFLFEYFSETQRNKGNFPGRFSGRQFSNSRSEMNVSTLELGDSALYLCASSLRAGKLFFGEGSRLTVL.

The chain has TRBV30 and TRBJ2-1; 7 bases line up with TRBD2. V shed 2 bases and J 9 bases; nucleotides not matched to a gene: 7. CDR3 length equals 13 residues. Germline assignment: CDR1 GTSNPN and CDR2 SVGIG (reference sequence). This CDR3 is CAWSPTSLREQFF. In DNA form, the CDR3 reads TGTGCCTGGAGTCCGACTAGCTTGCGTGAGCAGTTCTTC.

The chain links TRBV7-2 to TRBJ1-4; TRBD1 might be the D (6 bases). V was shortened by 5 bases and J by 8 bases, with 15 bases between the two germline ends. This CDR3 has 14 amino acids. CDR1 is SGHTA and CDR2 is FQGNSA in the germline V gene. The CDR3 DNA reads TGTGCCAGCAGCCCCCTAGGGGGACGCGAAAAACTGTTTTTT. This translates into CASSPLGGREKLFF.

The chain joins TRBV5-1 to TRBJ1-1; D may be TRBD1 (6 bases). Trimming removed 4 bases at V and 1 base at J, with 11 bases between. The CDR3 is made up of 14 amino acids. The V gene's germline CDR1 is SGHRS and CDR2 YFSETQ. The CDR3 sequence is CASSVGQQNTEAFF. DNA for the CDR3: TGCGCCAGCAGCGTAGGACAGCAGAACACTGAAGCTTTCTTT.

J is TRBJ1-1 and V is TRBV6-1, with 8 nucleotides matching TRBD1. The CDR3 totals 15 residues. V shed 2 bases and J 4 bases; nucleotides not matched to a gene: 6. Germline V CDR1 and CDR2: MNHNS, SASEGT. The CDR3: CASSERGTGGTEAFF. The CDR3 region has the DNA TGTGCCAGCAGTGAACGGGGAACAGGGGGCACTGAAGCTTTCTTT.

This chain connects TRBV7-2 to TRBJ1-2; the D gene is possibly TRBD1 (5 bases). In germline, CDR1 is SGHTA, CDR2 FQGNSA. Deletions cut 5 bases from V and 4 bases from J, with 17 bases between. This CDR3 spans 15 amino acids. The CDR3 DNA reads as TGTGCCAGCAGCCCCGGCTTCGGGGGTTCCTATGGCTACACCTTC. Translating it yields CASSPGFGGSYGYTF.

The rearrangement joins TRBV27 to TRBJ1-2, with a tentative D call TRBD1 (6 bases). V lost 2 bases and J lost 7, with 8 bases in between. This CDR3 comprises 12 residues. Germline CDR1 and CDR2: MNHEY and SMNVEV (reference sequence). The CDR3 DNA follows: TGTGCCAGCAGTTTAACAGGGCTTGGCTACACCTTC. This codes for CASSLTGLGYTF.

V is TRBV7-9 and J is TRBJ2-2; D is undetermined. The germline V gene encodes CDR1 SEHNR and CDR2 FQNEAQ (reference sequence). Trimming took 5 bases from V and 4 from J, leaving 14 bases between them. This CDR3 is 15 amino acids long. DNA of the CDR3: TGTGCCAGCAGCCCCCTCGTCACTGTCACCGGGGAGCTGTTTTTT. Residues: CASSPLVTVTGELFF.

The DNA of the CDR3 is TGTGCCAGCAGCTTACTCTACGAGCAGTACTTC. It is translated as CASSLLYEQYF. The chain uses TRBV11-2 and TRBJ2-7; D remains ambiguous. V lost 2 bases to trimming and J lost 3 bases, with 2 bases between them. The CDR3 is 11 residues long. Per the germline V gene, CDR1 is SGHAT and CDR2 is FQNNGV.

The chain uses TRBV11-2 and TRBJ1-1, with D uncertain. The ends were cut back, 3 bases at V and 0 bases at J, with 14 bases in the middle. CDR1 is SGHAT, CDR2 FQNNGV, per germline. The CDR3 is 16 amino acids. CDR3 sequence reads: CASSFRLRRLNTEAFF. The CDR3 DNA reads TGTGCCAGCAGCTTCCGCCTCCGCAGATTGAACACTGAAGCTTTCTTT.

This chain connects TRBV5-4 to TRBJ1-4; maybe TRBD1 (6 bases). Germline V gene lookup returns CDR1 SGHNT and CDR2 YYREEE (reference sequence). The germline V and J ends were trimmed by 4 bases and 0 bases, with 13 bases remaining between them. This CDR3 has 16 amino acids. CDR3 in amino acids: CASSLRQDTTNEKLFF. DNA of the CDR3: TGTGCCAGCAGCCTGAGACAGGACACAACTAATGAAAAACTGTTTTTT.

In nucleotides, the CDR3 is TGTGCCAGCAGTCGGCAGGATGATCAGCCCCAGCATTTT. Amino acid sequence: CASSRQDDQPQHF. The V and J genes are TRBV27 and TRBJ1-5, with D hard to call. The germline V and J ends were trimmed by 5 bases and 5 bases, with 10 bases remaining between them. This CDR3 has 13 amino acids. The V gene's germline CDR1 is MNHEY and CDR2 SMNVEV (reference sequence).

The V call is TRBV5-1, the J call TRBJ1-2; weak D call: TRBD1 (5 bases). Germline loops: CDR1 SGHRS, CDR2 YFSETQ. Trimming cost V 1 base and J 4 bases, with 11 bases left between them. The CDR3 length is 14 residues. The DNA for the CDR3 is TGCGCCAGCAGCTTGTGGGGGGACTTCTATGGCTACACCTTC. It encodes CASSLWGDFYGYTF.

The chain links TRBV10-1 to TRBJ2-5; 9 bases line up with TRBD2. J was trimmed by 5 bases and V by 3 bases; bases with no gene match: 10. CDR1 WNHNN and CDR2 SYGVQD come from the germline V gene (reference sequence). The CDR3 consists of 16 residues. CDR3 bases: TGCGCCAGCAGTGAATTTGGTAGCGGGAGTCGGGAGACCCAGTACTTC. Translation: CASSEFGSGSRETQYF.

The chain uses TRBV10-3 and TRBJ1-2, with D perhaps matching TRBD1 (5 bases). CDR3 length equals 14 residues. Germline assignment: CDR1 ENHRY and CDR2 SYGVKD. V shed 7 bases and J shed 2 bases, with 14 bases lying between them. As DNA, the CDR3 is TGTGCCATCAATCCAGGGTTCTCCAACTATGGCTACACCTTC. Residues: CAINPGFSNYGYTF.

The chain links TRBV3-1 (or the pseudogene TRBV3-2) to TRBJ1-5, with a possible D match to TRBD1 (6 bases). The germline CDR1 and CDR2 sequences are LGHDT and YNNKEL (reference sequence). This CDR3 spans 14 amino acids. Between the trimmed V and J ends, which lost 1 base and 6 bases, there was a span of 10 bases. CDR3 protein: CASSQGAGAQPQHF. The CDR3 DNA sequence: TGTGCCAGCAGCCAAGGGGCAGGGGCTCAGCCCCAGCATTTT.

The J gene is TRBJ2-7, the V gene TRBV21-1; the table assigns TRBD1, which was not confirmed against the DNA. TRBV21-1 counts as a pseudogene. The CDR3 consists of 19 residues. CDR3 sequence: CASRGGEDRGDLVTYEQYV. The CDR3 coding sequence is TGTGCCAGCAGGGGAGGAGAGGACAGGGGGGACCTGGTTACCTACGAGCAGTACGTC.

V is TRBV29-1 and J is TRBJ2-3; 7 bases map to TRBD2. The CDR3 extends over 13 amino acids. Losses at the gene ends were 5 bases for V and 6 bases for J; bases not matched to a gene: 8. Germline V gene lookup returns CDR1 SQVTM and CDR2 ANQGSEA. CDR3 DNA sequence: TGCAGCGTTCTACTCCGGGGGGTTGATACGCAGTATTTT. This gives the protein CSVLLRGVDTQYF.

The J gene is TRBJ2-1, the V gene TRBV6-2 or TRBV6-3; 8 bases are shared with TRBD1. Germline V gene sequence: CDR1 MNHEY, CDR2 SVGEGT. The CDR3 loop spans 16 amino acids. Trimming cost V 0 bases and J 8 bases; bases outside gene matches: 9. The CDR3 nucleotides are TGTGCCAGCAGTTACTCCGGTAGGACAGGGATGGATGAGCAGTTCTTC. Protein sequence: CASSYSGRTGMDEQFF.